Listed below are T cell receptor beta chains from one sample, sequenced in a study of identifying expanded T cells in peripheral blood. TCRdb's copy holds only in-frame clones and misses some; the assay was immunoSEQ multiplex PCR. The sample shows approximately 85,000 clones, approximately 85% of them seen only once. The specimen sequenced was blood. These receptors were taken from a person between 18 and 69 years old in good health. The CDR3 runs from the conserved cysteine through the conserved F or W. The order of the fields is V gene, D gene, CDR3 protein. D genes are given only for firm matches.

TRBV15	NA	CATSQELAEAYEQYF
TRBV19	TRBD1	CASSKDGQGTYEQYF
TRBV7-3	TRBD1	CASSLGQGGGYTF
TRBV21-1	NA	CASSKGDRVVSNQPQHF
TRBV10-3	TRBD2	CAISPSGGTSTDTQYF
TRBV5-1	TRBD2	CASRRLAGGGNEQFF
TRBV9	TRBD2	CASSVDPLSSGRTTDTQYF
TRBV2	NA	CASSEGHPGTEAFF
TRBV28	NA	CASSPRGPYEQYF
TRBV7-2	NA	CASSLSGADYGYTF
TRBV28	NA	CASSLLETQYF
TRBV7-2	NA	CASRINGEYGTEAFF
TRBV19	TRBD1	CASSKTVDTGVWGYTF
TRBV30	NA	CAWFKTGTASNEQFF
TRBV4-3	NA	CASSQGGGGVDTQYF
TRBV19	NA	CASSLGRTYNEQFF
TRBV7-5	NA	CARSPSSGWANQPQHF
TRBV19	TRBD2	CASSSRGSGTSRGAQFF
TRBV4-2	NA	CASSQDWGAAPYEQYF
TRBV7-2	NA	CASSNLAGAGDYGYTF
TRBV7-9	NA	CASSPVLNYGYTF
TRBV18	TRBD2	CASSPKAGGQDTGELFF
TRBV5-1	NA	CASSLEGNTIYF
TRBV5-1	NA	CASSLERADPGANTEAFF
TRBV14	NA	CASSPNRLGNEKLFF
TRBV19	TRBD1	CASRRTGGGETQYF
TRBV11-3	NA	CASSLAGEVWNEQFF
TRBV4-1	TRBD1	CASSRQGDAGELFF
TRBV11-3	NA	CASSPVGNTGELFF
TRBV19	TRBD2	CASSIAGGDDEQFF
TRBV5-1	TRBD2	CASSLEPTSGRSTDTQYF
TRBV19	TRBD1	CASSILGTGVYNEQFF
TRBV10-3	TRBD2	CAIAGGQGTDTQYF
TRBV28	NA	CASSRRSQPQHF
TRBV14	TRBD2	CASSQVPAGVTGELFF
TRBV21-1	NA	CASTGQGAGEQYF
TRBV28	TRBD2	CASSLGTSGTYEQYF
TRBV28	NA	CASSSPRQSYEQYF
TRBV5-1	TRBD2	CASSPFGREGLETQYF